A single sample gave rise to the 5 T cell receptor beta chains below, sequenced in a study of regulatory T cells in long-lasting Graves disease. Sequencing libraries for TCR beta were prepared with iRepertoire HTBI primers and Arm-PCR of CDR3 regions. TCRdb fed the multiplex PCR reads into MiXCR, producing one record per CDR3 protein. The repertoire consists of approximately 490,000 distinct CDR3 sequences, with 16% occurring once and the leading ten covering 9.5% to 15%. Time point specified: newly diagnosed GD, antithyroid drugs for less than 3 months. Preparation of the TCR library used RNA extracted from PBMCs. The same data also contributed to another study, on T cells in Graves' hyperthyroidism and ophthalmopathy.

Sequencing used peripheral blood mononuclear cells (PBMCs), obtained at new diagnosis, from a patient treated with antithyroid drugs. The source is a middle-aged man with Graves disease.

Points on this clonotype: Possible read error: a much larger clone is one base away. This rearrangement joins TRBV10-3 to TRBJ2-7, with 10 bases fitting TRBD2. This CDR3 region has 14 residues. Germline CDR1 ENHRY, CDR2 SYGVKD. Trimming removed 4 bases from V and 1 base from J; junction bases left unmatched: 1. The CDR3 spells CAISAGLASYEQYF. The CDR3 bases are TGTGCCATCAGTGCGGGACTAGCGTCCTACGAGCAGTACTTC.

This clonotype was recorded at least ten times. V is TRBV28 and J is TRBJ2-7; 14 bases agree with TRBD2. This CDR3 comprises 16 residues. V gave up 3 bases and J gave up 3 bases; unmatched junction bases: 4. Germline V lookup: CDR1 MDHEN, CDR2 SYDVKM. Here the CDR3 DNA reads TGTGCCAGCAGTTTGGGACTAGCGGGAGTAAGCTACGAGCAGTACTTC. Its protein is CASSLGLAGVSYEQYF. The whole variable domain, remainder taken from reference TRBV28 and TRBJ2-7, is DVKVTQSSRYLVKRTGEKVFLECVQDMDHENMFWYRQDPGLGLRLIYFSYDVKMKEKGDIPEGYSVSREKKERFSLILESASTNQTSMYLCASSLGLAGVSYEQYFGPGTRLTVT.

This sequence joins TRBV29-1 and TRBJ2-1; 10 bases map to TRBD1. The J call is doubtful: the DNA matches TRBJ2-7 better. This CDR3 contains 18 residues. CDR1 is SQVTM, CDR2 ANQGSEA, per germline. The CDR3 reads CSVHGVVKGQGINNEQYF. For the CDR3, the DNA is TGCAGCGTTCATGGGGTCGTAAAGGGACAGGGGATTAACAATGAGCAGTACTTC.

CDR3 in amino acids: CASRRRDRGSRTDTQYF. In DNA, the CDR3 is TGTGCCAGCAGGAGGAGGGACAGGGGCTCTAGAACAGATACGCAGTATTTT. V gene TRBV2 combines with J gene TRBJ2-3; 10 bases are shared with TRBD1. Trimming took 6 bases from V and 3 from J; bases not matched to a gene: 12. There are 17 residues in the CDR3. Germline lookup yields CDR1 SNHLY and CDR2 FYNNEI.

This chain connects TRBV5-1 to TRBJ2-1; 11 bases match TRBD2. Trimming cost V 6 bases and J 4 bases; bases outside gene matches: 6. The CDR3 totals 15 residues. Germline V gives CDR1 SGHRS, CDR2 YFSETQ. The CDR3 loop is CASKTSGDQYNEQFF. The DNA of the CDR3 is TGCGCCAGCAAGACTAGCGGGGATCAATACAATGAGCAGTTCTTC.